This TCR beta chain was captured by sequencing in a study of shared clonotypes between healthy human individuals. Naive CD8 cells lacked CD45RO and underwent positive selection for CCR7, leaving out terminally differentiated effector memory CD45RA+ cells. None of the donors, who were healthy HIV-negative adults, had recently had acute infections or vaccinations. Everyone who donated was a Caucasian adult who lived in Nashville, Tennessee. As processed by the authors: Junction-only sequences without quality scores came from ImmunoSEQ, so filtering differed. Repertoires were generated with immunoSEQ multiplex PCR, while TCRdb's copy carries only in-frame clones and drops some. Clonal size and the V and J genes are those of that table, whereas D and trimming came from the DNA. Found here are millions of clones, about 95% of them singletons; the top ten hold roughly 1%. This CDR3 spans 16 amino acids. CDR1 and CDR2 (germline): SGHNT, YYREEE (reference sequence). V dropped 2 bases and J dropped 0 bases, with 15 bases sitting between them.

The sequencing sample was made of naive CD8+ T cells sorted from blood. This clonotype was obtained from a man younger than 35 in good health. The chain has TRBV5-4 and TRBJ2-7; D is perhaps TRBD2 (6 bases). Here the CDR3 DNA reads TGTGCCAGCAGCTTACTTCTCTCGGGGGACTCCTACGAGCAGTACTTC. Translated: CASSLLLSGDSYEQYF.